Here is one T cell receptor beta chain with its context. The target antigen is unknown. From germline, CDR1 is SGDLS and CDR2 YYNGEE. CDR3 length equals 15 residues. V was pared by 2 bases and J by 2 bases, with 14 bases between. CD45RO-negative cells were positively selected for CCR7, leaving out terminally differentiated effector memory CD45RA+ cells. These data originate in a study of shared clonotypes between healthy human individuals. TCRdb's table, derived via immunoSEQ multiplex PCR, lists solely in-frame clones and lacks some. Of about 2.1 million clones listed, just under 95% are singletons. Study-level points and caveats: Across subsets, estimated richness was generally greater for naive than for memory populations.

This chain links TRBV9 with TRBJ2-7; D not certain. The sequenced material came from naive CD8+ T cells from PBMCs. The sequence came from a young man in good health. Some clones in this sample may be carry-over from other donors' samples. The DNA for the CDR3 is TGTGCCAGCAGCGTTTACCCAACTGGCGCCTACGAGCAGTACTTC. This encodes CASSVYPTGAYEQYF.